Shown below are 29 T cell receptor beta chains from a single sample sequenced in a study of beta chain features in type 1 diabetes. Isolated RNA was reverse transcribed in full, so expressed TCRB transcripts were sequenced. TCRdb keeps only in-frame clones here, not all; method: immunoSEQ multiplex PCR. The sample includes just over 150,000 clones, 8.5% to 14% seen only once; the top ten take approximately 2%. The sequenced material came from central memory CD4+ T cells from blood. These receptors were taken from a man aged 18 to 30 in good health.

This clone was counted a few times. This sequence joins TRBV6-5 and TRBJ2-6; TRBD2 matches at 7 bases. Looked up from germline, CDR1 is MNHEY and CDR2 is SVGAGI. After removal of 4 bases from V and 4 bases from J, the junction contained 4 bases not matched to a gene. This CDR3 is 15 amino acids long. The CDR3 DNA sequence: TGTGCCAGCAGTTGGCGGGGAGGGGGGGCCAACGTCCTGACTTTC. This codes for CASSWRGGGANVLTF.

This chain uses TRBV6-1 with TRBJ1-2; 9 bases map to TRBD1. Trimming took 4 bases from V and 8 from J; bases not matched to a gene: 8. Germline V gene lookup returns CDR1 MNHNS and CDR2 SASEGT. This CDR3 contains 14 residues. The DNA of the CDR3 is TGTGCCAGCAGTGTCGCGGGACAGGGACAAGGCTACACCTTC. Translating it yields CASSVAGQGQGYTF.

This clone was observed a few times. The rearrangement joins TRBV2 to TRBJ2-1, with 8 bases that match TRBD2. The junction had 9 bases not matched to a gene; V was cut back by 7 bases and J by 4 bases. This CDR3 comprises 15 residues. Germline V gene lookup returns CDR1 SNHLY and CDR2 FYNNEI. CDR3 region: CASTSNSGAYNEQFF. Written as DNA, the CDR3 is TGTGCCAGCACATCGAATAGCGGGGCTTACAATGAGCAGTTCTTC.

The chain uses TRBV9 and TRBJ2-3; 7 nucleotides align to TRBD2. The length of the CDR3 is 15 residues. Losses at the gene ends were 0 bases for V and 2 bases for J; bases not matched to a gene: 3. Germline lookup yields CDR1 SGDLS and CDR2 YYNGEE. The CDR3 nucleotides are TGTGCCAGCAGCGTAGGCGGGGGAGCCACAGATACGCAGTATTTT. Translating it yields CASSVGGGATDTQYF.

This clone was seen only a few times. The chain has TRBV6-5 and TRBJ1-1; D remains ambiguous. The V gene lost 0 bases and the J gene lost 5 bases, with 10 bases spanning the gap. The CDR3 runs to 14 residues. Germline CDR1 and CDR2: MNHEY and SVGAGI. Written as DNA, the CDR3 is TGTGCCAGCAGTTACTCAGACGCCCAAACTGAAGCTTTCTTT. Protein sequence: CASSYSDAQTEAFF.

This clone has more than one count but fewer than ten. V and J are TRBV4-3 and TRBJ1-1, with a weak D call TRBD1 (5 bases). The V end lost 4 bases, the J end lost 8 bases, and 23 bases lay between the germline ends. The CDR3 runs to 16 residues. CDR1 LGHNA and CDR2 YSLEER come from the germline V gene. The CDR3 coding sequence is TGCGCCAGCAGCCTAGGCCGGCAGGGTCTAGCGGGAGAAGCTTTCTTT. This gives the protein CASSLGRQGLAGEAFF.

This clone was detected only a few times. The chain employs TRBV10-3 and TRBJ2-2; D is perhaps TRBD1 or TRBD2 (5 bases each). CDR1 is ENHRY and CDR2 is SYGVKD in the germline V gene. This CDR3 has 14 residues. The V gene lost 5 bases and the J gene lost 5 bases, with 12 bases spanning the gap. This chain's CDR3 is CAISRDRGTGELFF. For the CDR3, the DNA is TGTGCCATCAGTCGGGACCGCGGGACCGGGGAGCTGTTTTTT.

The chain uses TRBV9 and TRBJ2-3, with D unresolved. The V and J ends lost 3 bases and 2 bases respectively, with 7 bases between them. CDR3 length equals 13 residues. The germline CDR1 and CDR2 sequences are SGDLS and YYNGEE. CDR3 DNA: TGTGCCAGCAGCGGCGCGGACACAGATACGCAGTATTTT. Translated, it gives CASSGADTDTQYF.

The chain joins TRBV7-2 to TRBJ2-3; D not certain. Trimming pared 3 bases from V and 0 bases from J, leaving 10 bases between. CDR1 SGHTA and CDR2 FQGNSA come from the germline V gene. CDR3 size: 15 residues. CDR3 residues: CASSFGGRSTDTQYF. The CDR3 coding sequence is TGTGCCAGCAGCTTCGGCGGCAGGAGCACAGATACGCAGTATTTT.

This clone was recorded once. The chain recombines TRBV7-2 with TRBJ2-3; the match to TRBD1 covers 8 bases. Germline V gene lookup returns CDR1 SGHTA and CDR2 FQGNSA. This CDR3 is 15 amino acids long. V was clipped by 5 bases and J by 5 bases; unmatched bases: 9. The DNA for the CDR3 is TGTGCCAGCAGCGGTAGACAGGGGTCTATAGATACGCAGTATTTT. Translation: CASSGRQGSIDTQYF. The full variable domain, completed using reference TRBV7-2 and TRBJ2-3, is GAGVSQSPSNKVTEKGKDVELRCDPISGHTALYWYRQSLGQGLEFLIYFQGNSAPDKSGLPSDRFSAERTGGSVSTLTIQRTQQEDSAVYLCASSGRQGSIDTQYFGPGTRLTVL.

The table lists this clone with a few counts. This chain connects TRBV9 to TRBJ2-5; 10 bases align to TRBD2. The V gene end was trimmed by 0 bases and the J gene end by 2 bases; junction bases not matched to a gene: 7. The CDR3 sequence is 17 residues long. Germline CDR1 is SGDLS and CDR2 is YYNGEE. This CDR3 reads CASSVGVLAGRQETQYF. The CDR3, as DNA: TGTGCCAGCAGCGTAGGGGTACTAGCGGGAAGGCAAGAGACCCAGTACTTC.

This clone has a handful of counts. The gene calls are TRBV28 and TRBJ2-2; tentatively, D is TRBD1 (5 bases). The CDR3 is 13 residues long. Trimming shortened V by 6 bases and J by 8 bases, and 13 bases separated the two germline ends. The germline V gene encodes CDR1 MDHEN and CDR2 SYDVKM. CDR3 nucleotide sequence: TGTGCCAGCAGCCCAACAGGTCTGGGGGAGCTGTTTTTT. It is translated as CASSPTGLGELFF.

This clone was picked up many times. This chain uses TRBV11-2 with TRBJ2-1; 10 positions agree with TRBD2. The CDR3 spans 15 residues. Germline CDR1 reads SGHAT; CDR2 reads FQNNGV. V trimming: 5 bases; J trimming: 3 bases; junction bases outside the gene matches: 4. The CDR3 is CASSARLAGYNEQFF. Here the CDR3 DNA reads TGTGCCAGCAGCGCCAGACTAGCGGGCTACAATGAGCAGTTCTTC. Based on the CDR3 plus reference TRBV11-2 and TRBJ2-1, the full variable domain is EAGVAQSPRYKIIEKRQSVAFWCNPISGHATLYWYQQILGQGPKLLIQFQNNGVVDDSQLPKDRFSAERLKGVDSTLKIQPAKLEDSAVYLCASSARLAGYNEQFFGPGTRLTVL.

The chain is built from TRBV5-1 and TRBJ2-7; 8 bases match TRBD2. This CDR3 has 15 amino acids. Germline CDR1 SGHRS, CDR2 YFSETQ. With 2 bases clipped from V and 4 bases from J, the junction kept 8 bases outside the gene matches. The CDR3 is CASSFTSGSTYEQYF. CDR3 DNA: TGCGCCAGCAGCTTCACGAGCGGGAGTACGTACGAGCAGTACTTC.

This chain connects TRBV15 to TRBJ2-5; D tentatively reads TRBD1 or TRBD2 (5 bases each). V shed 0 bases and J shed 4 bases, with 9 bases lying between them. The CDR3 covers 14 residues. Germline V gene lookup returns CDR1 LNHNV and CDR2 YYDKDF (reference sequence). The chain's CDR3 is CATSRDRGRETQYF. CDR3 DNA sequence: TGTGCCACCAGCAGAGATCGGGGCCGAGAGACCCAGTACTTC.

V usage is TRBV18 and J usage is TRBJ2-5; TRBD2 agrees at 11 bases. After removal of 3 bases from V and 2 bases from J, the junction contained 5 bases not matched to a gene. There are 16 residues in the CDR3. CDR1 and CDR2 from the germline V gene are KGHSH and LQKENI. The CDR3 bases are TGTGCCAGCTCACCCTTGCGACTAGCGGGGCAAGAGACCCAGTACTTC. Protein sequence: CASSPLRLAGQETQYF.

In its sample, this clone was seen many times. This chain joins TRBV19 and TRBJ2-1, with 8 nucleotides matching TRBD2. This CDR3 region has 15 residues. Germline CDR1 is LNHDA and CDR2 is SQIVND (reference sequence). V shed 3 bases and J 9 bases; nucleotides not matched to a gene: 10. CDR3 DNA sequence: TGTGCCAGTAGTATCCCCAGCGGGAGTATTGGTGAGCAGTTCTTC. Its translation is CASSIPSGSIGEQFF.

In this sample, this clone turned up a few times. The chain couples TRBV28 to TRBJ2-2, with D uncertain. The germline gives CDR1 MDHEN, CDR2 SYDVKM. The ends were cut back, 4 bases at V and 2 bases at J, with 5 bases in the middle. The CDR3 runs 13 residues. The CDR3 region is CASSSSNTGELFF. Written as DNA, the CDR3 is TGTGCCAGCAGTTCTTCCAACACCGGGGAGCTGTTTTTT.

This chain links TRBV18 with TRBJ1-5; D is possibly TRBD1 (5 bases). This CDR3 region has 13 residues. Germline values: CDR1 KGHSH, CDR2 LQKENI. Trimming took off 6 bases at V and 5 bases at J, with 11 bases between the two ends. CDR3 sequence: CASSFQQDQPQHF. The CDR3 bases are TGTGCCAGCTCGTTCCAACAGGATCAGCCCCAGCATTTT. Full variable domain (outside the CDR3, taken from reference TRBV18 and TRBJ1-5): NAGVMQNPRHLVRRRGQEARLRCSPMKGHSHVYWYRQLPEEGLKFMVYLQKENIIDESGMPKERFSAEFPKEGPSILRIQQVVRGDSAAYFCASSFQQDQPQHFGDGTRLSIL.

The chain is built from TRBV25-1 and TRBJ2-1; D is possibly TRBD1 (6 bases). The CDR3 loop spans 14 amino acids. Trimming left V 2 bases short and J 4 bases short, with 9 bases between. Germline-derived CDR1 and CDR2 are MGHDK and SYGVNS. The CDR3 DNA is TGTGCCAGCAGTGAACACAGGGAGTACAATGAGCAGTTCTTC. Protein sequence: CASSEHREYNEQFF.

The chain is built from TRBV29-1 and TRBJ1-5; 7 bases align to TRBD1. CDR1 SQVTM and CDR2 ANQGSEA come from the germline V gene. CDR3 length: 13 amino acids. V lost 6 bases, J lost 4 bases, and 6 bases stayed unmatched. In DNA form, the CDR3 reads TGCAGCGTCCAGGGGGGTTGGAATCAGCCCCAGCATTTT. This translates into CSVQGGWNQPQHF.

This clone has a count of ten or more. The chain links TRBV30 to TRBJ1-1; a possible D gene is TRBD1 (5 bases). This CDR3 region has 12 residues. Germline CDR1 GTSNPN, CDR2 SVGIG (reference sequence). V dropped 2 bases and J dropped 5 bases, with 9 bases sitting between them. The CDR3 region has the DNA TGTGCCTGGAGTCCAGGGAAAACTGAAGCTTTCTTT. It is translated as CAWSPGKTEAFF.

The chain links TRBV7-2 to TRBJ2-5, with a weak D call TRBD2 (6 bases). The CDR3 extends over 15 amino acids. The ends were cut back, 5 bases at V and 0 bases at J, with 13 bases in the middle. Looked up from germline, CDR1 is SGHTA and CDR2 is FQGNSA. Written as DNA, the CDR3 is TGTGCCAGCAGCCCCGCGGGACGACACCAAGAGACCCAGTACTTC. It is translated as CASSPAGRHQETQYF.

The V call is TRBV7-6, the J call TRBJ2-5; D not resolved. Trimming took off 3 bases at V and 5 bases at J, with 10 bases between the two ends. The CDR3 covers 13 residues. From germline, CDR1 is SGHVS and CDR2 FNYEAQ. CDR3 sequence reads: CASSLGGKETQYF. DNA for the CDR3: TGTGCCAGCAGCTTGGGTGGGAAGGAGACCCAGTACTTC.

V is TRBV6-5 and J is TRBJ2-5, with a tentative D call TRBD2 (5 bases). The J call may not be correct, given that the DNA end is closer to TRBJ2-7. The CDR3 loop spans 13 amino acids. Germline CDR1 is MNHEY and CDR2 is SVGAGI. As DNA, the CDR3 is TGTGCCAGCAGCCTGACGGGAACCTACGAGCAGTACTTC. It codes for CASSLTGTYEQYF.

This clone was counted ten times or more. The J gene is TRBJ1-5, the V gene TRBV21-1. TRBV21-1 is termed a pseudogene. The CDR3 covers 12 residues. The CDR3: CARRPGREPQHF. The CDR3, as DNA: TGTGCCAGAAGACCCGGGCGGGAGCCCCAGCATTTT.

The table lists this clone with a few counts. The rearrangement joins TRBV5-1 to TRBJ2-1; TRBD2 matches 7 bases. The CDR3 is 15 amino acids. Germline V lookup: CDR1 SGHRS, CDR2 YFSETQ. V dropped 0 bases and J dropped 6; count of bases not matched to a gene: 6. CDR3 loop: CASSLEGGPGNEQFF. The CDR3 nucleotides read TGCGCCAGCAGCTTGGAGGGAGGGCCAGGCAATGAGCAGTTCTTC.

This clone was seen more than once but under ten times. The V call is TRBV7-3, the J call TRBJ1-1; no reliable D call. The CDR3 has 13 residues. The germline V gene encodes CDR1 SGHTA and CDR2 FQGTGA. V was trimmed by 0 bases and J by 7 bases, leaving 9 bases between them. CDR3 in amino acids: CASSLTPRGEAFF. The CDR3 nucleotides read TGTGCCAGCAGCTTAACCCCGCGGGGTGAAGCTTTCTTT.

The CDR3 protein is CASSYFPATDGTDTQYF. CDR3 sequence (DNA): TGTGCCAGCAGCTATTTTCCCGCGACAGACGGCACAGATACGCAGTATTTT. This chain uses TRBV27 with TRBJ2-3, with D tentatively TRBD1 (5 bases). The germline V gene encodes CDR1 MNHEY and CDR2 SMNVEV (reference sequence). V dropped 6 bases and J dropped 1 base, with 20 bases sitting between them. This CDR3 spans 17 amino acids.